The 21 T cell receptor beta chains below come from one sample, sequenced in a study of shared clonotypes between healthy human individuals. Only in-frame clones appear in the TCRdb table, and some are missing; sequencing was by immunoSEQ multiplex PCR. The repertoire has approximately 1.5 million clones, approximately 98.5% of them found once; the top ten carry around 0.33%. The sequenced sample consisted of naive CD4+ T cells sorted from blood. Subset reported: CD45RA+ positively selected. These receptors originate from a man between 25 and 39 years old in good health.

The CDR3 nucleotides are TGTGCCAGCAGCGTAGGACGCAGCGGGAGCTTTTACGAGCAGTACTTC. Translation gives CASSVGRSGSFYEQYF. The chain is built from TRBV9 and TRBJ2-7; TRBD2 matches at 8 bases. The CDR3 consists of 16 residues. The junction had 9 bases not matched to a gene; V was cut back by 0 bases and J by 4 bases. CDR1 is SGDLS, CDR2 YYNGEE, per germline.

V is TRBV2 and J is TRBJ2-4; D tentatively reads TRBD1 or TRBD2 (5 bases each). The germline V gene encodes CDR1 SNHLY and CDR2 FYNNEI. The CDR3 extends over 13 amino acids. V gave up 3 bases and J gave up 7 bases, with 10 bases separating them. In DNA, the CDR3 is TGTGCCAGCAGTGATGGGGGACGGAACATTCAGTACTTC. Translated: CASSDGGRNIQYF.

The chain has TRBV7-2 and TRBJ2-2; D is tentatively TRBD1 or TRBD2 (5 bases each). V was cut by 5 bases and J by 7 bases, with 17 bases left in between. Germline assignment: CDR1 SGHTA and CDR2 FQGNSA. The CDR3 consists of 15 residues. Here the CDR3 reads CASSPGTTVHGELFF. The CDR3 DNA reads as TGTGCCAGCAGCCCCGGGACGACAGTACACGGGGAGCTGTTTTTT.

The chain couples TRBV18 to TRBJ2-7, with D hard to call. V was pared by 1 base and J by 0 bases, with 10 bases between. Per germline, CDR1 KGHSH and CDR2 LQKENI. CDR3 size: 15 residues. CDR3 loop: CASSPLDGSSYEQYF. CDR3 DNA sequence: TGTGCCAGCTCACCACTGGATGGGTCCTCCTACGAGCAGTACTTC. Based on the CDR3 plus reference TRBV18 and TRBJ2-7, the full variable domain is NAGVMQNPRHLVRRRGQEARLRCSPMKGHSHVYWYRQLPEEGLKFMVYLQKENIIDESGMPKERFSAEFPKEGPSILRIQQVVRGDSAAYFCASSPLDGSSYEQYFGPGTRLTVT.

The V gene is TRBV7-3, the J gene TRBJ2-3, with TRBD2 as a possible D gene (5 bases). V lost 2 bases, J lost 3 bases, and 18 bases lay in between. CDR1 SGHTA and CDR2 FQGTGA come from the germline V gene. This CDR3 region has 17 residues. CDR3 DNA: TGTGCCAGCAGCTTACGCGAGGGCCGCTTAGGGACAGATACGCAGTATTTT. Translated, it gives CASSLREGRLGTDTQYF.

V is TRBV29-1 and J is TRBJ1-4, with 10 nucleotides matching TRBD1. V gave up 7 bases and J gave up 8 bases; unmatched junction bases: 4. The V gene's germline CDR1 is SQVTM and CDR2 ANQGSEA. The CDR3 consists of 12 residues. The CDR3 sequence is CSAGTGAEKLFF. The CDR3 DNA reads as TGCAGCGCCGGGACAGGGGCCGAAAAACTGTTTTTT.

The chain links TRBV10-1 to TRBJ2-7; 9 bases are a match to TRBD1. V was clipped by 6 bases and J by 3 bases; unmatched bases: 6. The CDR3 is made up of 14 amino acids. Germline V lookup: CDR1 WNHNN, CDR2 SYGVQD (reference sequence). The DNA for the CDR3 is TGCGCCAGCAGCGAGGGACAGGGAATCTACGAGCAGTACTTC. Translation: CASSEGQGIYEQYF.

V and J are TRBV28 and TRBJ1-1; TRBD1 is a possible D gene (6 bases). This CDR3 contains 13 residues. Germline V CDR1 and CDR2: MDHEN, SYDVKM. V was clipped by 7 bases and J by 7 bases, with 16 bases between them. The CDR3 DNA reads as TGTGCCAGCATCAGAGGGGGGGGAGGTGAAGCTTTCTTT. As protein: CASIRGGGGEAFF.

The chain uses TRBV4-2 and TRBJ1-1; 8 positions agree with TRBD1. V lost 0 bases and J lost 5; bases outside the gene matches: 8. The CDR3 is made up of 16 amino acids. The germline V gene encodes CDR1 LGHNA and CDR2 YNFKEQ. The CDR3 is CASSQDPQGARTEAFF. The CDR3 region has the DNA TGTGCCAGCAGCCAAGATCCCCAGGGGGCGCGGACTGAAGCTTTCTTT.

Remarks on this clone: One junction end does not reproduce the germline sequence, and a read error may be involved. This chain uses TRBV7-7 with TRBJ2-3; D is undetermined. CDR1 and CDR2 from the germline V gene are SSHAT and FNYEAQ (reference sequence). The CDR3 extends over 12 amino acids. The CDR3 region is CASSDYGDTQYF. The DNA for the CDR3 is TGTGCTAGCAGCGATTATGGGGATACGCAGTATTTT.

CDR3 sequence: CASSWTGTSEQYF. In nucleotides, the CDR3 is TGTGCCAGCAGTTGGACAGGAACCAGCGAGCAGTACTTC. The chain carries TRBV6-1 and TRBJ2-7, with TRBD1 matching over 7 bases. V gave up 5 bases and J gave up 6 bases; unmatched junction bases: 7. This CDR3 has 13 amino acids. Germline V gene sequence: CDR1 MNHNS, CDR2 SASEGT.

V is TRBV5-5 and J is TRBJ1-5; TRBD1 matches 10 bases. CDR3 length equals 14 residues. Germline V lookup: CDR1 SGHKS, CDR2 YYEKEE (reference sequence). J was trimmed by 4 bases and V by 4 bases; bases with no gene match: 2. CDR3 sequence (DNA): TGTGCCAGCAGCGTGGACAGGGGGAATCAGCCCCAGCATTTT. Encoded protein: CASSVDRGNQPQHF.

The rearrangement links TRBV9 to TRBJ2-1, with D perhaps matching TRBD2 (6 bases). The CDR3 has 14 amino acids. V was clipped by 3 bases and J by 8 bases, with 15 bases between them. Germline V gene lookup returns CDR1 SGDLS and CDR2 YYNGEE. CDR3 loop: CASSAHPGGDEQFF. The CDR3 region has the DNA TGTGCCAGCAGCGCCCATCCCGGAGGGGATGAGCAGTTCTTC.

The gene calls are TRBV5-5 and TRBJ2-7; the D gene is possibly TRBD1 (5 bases). Deletions cut 0 bases from V and 0 bases from J, with 10 bases between. Germline V gene data show CDR1 as SGHKS and CDR2 as YYEKEE (reference sequence). This CDR3 is 15 amino acids long. The CDR3 sequence: CASSLGRQTSYEQYF. CDR3 nucleotide sequence: TGTGCCAGCAGCTTGGGCAGACAGACCTCCTACGAGCAGTACTTC.

The chain uses TRBV15 and TRBJ1-2; 9 nucleotides line up with TRBD1. Germline CDR1 and CDR2: LNHNV and YYDKDF (reference sequence). CDR3 length: 14 residues. V lost 1 base, J lost 7 bases, and 4 bases stayed unmatched. DNA of the CDR3: TGTGCCACCAGCAGAGTGGACAGGGGTAGTGGCTACACCTTC. Translation: CATSRVDRGSGYTF.

The genes are TRBV10-3 and TRBJ1-5, with a possible D match to TRBD1 (6 bases). The germline V gene has CDR1 ENHRY and CDR2 SYGVKD. CDR3 length equals 13 residues. V was clipped by 6 bases and J by 6 bases, with 12 bases between them. CDR3 in DNA: TGTGCCATCAGGCCAGGGGAGGGTCAGCCCCAGCATTTT. Its translation: CAIRPGEGQPQHF.

V gene TRBV5-6 combines with J gene TRBJ1-2; TRBD1 might be the D (5 bases). The V end was cut by 7 bases, the J end by 8 bases, with 21 bases between. The CDR3 is 14 amino acids. CDR1 and CDR2 from the germline V gene are SGHDT and YYEEEE. The CDR3 nucleotides read TGTGCCAGCTGTGTGGTACAGGTCGACGGCGGCTACACCTTC. It yields the protein CASCVVQVDGGYTF.

The chain is built from TRBV5-4 and TRBJ2-1; TRBD1 might be the D (6 bases). V gave up 3 bases and J gave up 10 bases, with 14 bases separating them. Per the germline V gene, CDR1 is SGHNT and CDR2 is YYREEE (reference sequence). This CDR3 comprises 13 residues. CDR3 loop: CASSSPGTREQFF. The CDR3 nucleotides read TGTGCCAGCAGCTCCCCCGGGACAAGAGAGCAGTTCTTC.

The chain joins TRBV27 to TRBJ2-7; 8 positions agree with TRBD2. This CDR3 region has 16 residues. CDR1 is MNHEY and CDR2 is SMNVEV in the germline V gene (reference sequence). Unmatched junction bases numbered 15, after V lost 5 bases and J lost 6 bases. CDR3: CASSPWGGIGTSEQYF. In nucleotides, the CDR3 is TGTGCCAGCAGTCCATGGGGGGGCATCGGGACTAGCGAGCAGTACTTC.

This sequence joins TRBV5-4 and TRBJ2-7, with 9 bases identical to TRBD1. Germline V gene sequence: CDR1 SGHNT, CDR2 YYREEE (reference sequence). Germline trimming cut 1 base from V and 6 bases from J; bases unmatched to any gene: 8. CDR3 length equals 15 residues. The CDR3 DNA sequence: TGTGCCAGCAGCTTGCTTTGGACAGGGGATGGCGAGCAGTACTTC. Protein: CASSLLWTGDGEQYF. The complete variable domain, with remaining parts taken from reference TRBV5-4 and TRBJ2-7, reads ETGVTQSPTHLIKTRGQQVTLRCSSQSGHNTVSWYQQALGQGPQFIFQYYREEENGRGNFPPRFSGLQFPNYSSELNVNALELDDSALYLCASSLLWTGDGEQYFGPGTRLTVT.

This chain uses TRBV29-1 with TRBJ2-1; the match to TRBD2 covers 7 bases. V was pared by 6 bases and J by 0 bases, with 5 bases of the junction left unmatched. Germline V gives CDR1 SQVTM, CDR2 ANQGSEA. The CDR3 is made up of 14 amino acids. The CDR3 region has the DNA TGCAGCGTCAGGACTAGACTCTCCTACAATGAGCAGTTCTTC. Amino acids: CSVRTRLSYNEQFF.